One and the same sample provided the 26 T cell receptor beta chains below, sequenced in a study of shared clonotypes between healthy human individuals. Terminally differentiated effector memory CD45RA+ cells were left out of the naive CD8 fraction, which was CD45RO-negative and positively selected for CCR7. Sequencing used immunoSEQ multiplex PCR; TCRdb keeps in-frame clones, though not all of them. The sample lists some 2 million clones; roughly 94% were seen once. The sample comprised naive CD8+ T cells sorted from blood. The receptors shown here come from a young man in good health.

The chain couples TRBV5-1 to TRBJ2-1, with 7 bases lining up with TRBD2. Germline V gene data show CDR1 as SGHRS and CDR2 as YFSETQ. Trimming took 0 bases from V and 6 from J; bases not matched to a gene: 3. The CDR3 has 14 amino acids. CDR3 in DNA: TGCGCCAGCAGCTTGGCCGGGGGGTTCAATGAGCAGTTCTTC. It specifies CASSLAGGFNEQFF.

V and J are TRBV13 and TRBJ1-2; maybe TRBD1 (5 bases). The germline CDR1 and CDR2 sequences are PRHDT and FYEKMQ (reference sequence). Trimming took off 6 bases at V and 5 bases at J, with 10 bases between the two ends. The CDR3 runs to 12 residues. CDR3 coding DNA: TGTGCCAGCAGTTGGGACGGTTATGGCTACACCTTC. Translating it yields CASSWDGYGYTF.

This clone has only one observation. J is TRBJ1-1 and V is TRBV19, with D possibly matching TRBD1 (5 bases). This CDR3 spans 16 amino acids. The V and J ends lost 3 bases and 0 bases respectively, with 14 bases between them. Germline CDR1 LNHDA, CDR2 SQIVND (reference sequence). As DNA, the CDR3 is TGTGCCAGTAGTATCGCCCCAGGGCGAATGAACACTGAAGCTTTCTTT. Translated: CASSIAPGRMNTEAFF. The full variable domain, in which reference TRBV19 and TRBJ1-1 provide the parts outside the CDR3, is DGGITQSPKYLFRKEGQNVTLSCEQNLNHDAMYWYRQDPGQGLRLIYYSQIVNDFQKGDIAEGYSVSREKKESFPLTVTSAQKNPTAFYLCASSIAPGRMNTEAFFGQGTRLTVV.

This chain uses TRBV9 with TRBJ1-2; 9 bases map to TRBD1. Germline values: CDR1 SGDLS, CDR2 YYNGEE. J was trimmed by 4 bases and V by 3 bases; bases with no gene match: 7. The CDR3 extends over 15 amino acids. The CDR3 loop is CASSERQGGSYGYTF. CDR3 bases: TGTGCCAGCAGCGAAAGACAGGGGGGGTCCTATGGCTACACCTTC.

This clone appeared a single time. The genes are TRBV6-5 and TRBJ2-4, with D tentatively TRBD1 or TRBD2 (5 bases each). The CDR3 has 16 amino acids. V shed 4 bases and J shed 4 bases, with 17 bases lying between them. Germline V gene sequence: CDR1 MNHEY, CDR2 SVGAGI. The CDR3 sequence is CASSSPGLRGKNIQYF. CDR3 DNA: TGTGCCAGCAGTTCCCCAGGGCTCAGAGGGAAAAACATTCAGTACTTC.

The chain uses TRBV5-6 and TRBJ1-2, with D unresolved. The V end was cut by 6 bases, the J end by 5 bases, with 11 bases between. The CDR3 totals 12 residues. The germline V gene encodes CDR1 SGHDT and CDR2 YYEEEE. CDR3 nucleotides: TGTGCCAGCAACCAAGGAGGGTATGGCTACACCTTC. This translates into CASNQGGYGYTF.

CDR3 residues: CASSAGPNTDTQYF. For the CDR3, the DNA is TGTGCCAGCAGCGCGGGACCCAACACAGATACGCAGTATTTT. This chain connects TRBV7-9 to TRBJ2-3, with a possible D match to TRBD2 (6 bases). Looked up from germline, CDR1 is SEHNR and CDR2 is FQNEAQ (reference sequence). V was pared by 5 bases and J by 2 bases, with 11 bases between. This CDR3 contains 14 residues.

The rearrangement uses TRBV6-1 and TRBJ2-5, with TRBD2 matching 11 bases. The end of the DNA aligns better with TRBJ2-7, so the J call may be wrong. The V gene's germline CDR1 is MNHNS and CDR2 SASEGT. CDR3 length: 16 amino acids. This chain's CDR3 is CASSETLAGGGYEQYF. The CDR3 DNA follows: TGTGCCAGCAGTGAGACCCTAGCGGGAGGAGGCTACGAGCAGTACTTC.

This CDR3 is CASSSLLYTGELFF. As DNA, the CDR3 is TGTGCCAGCAGTTCTCTACTATACACCGGGGAGCTGTTTTTT. This chain connects TRBV6-5 to TRBJ2-2; D gene uncertain. The CDR3 consists of 14 residues. Germline V gives CDR1 MNHEY, CDR2 SVGAGI. Trimming shortened V by 4 bases and J by 3 bases, and 9 bases separated the two germline ends.

The V and J genes are TRBV6-1 and TRBJ2-7; no clear D. CDR3 length: 13 residues. V was trimmed by 6 bases and J by 4 bases, leaving 13 bases between them. CDR1 and CDR2 from the germline V gene are MNHNS and SASEGT. The CDR3: CASRKHMEYEQYF. The CDR3 DNA sequence: TGTGCCAGCAGAAAACATATGGAGTACGAGCAGTACTTC.

This clone was counted a single time. The chain employs TRBV19 and TRBJ2-1; 10 positions agree with TRBD2. The germline V gene encodes CDR1 LNHDA and CDR2 SQIVND (reference sequence). The CDR3 extends over 18 amino acids. The trim removed 6 bases at V and 6 bases at J, leaving 17 bases unmatched. The CDR3 here is CASSRLGIAGGAGNEQFF. The CDR3, as DNA: TGTGCCAGTAGCCGACTCGGGATAGCGGGAGGAGCGGGCAATGAGCAGTTCTTC.

The J gene is TRBJ2-7, the V gene TRBV4-1; tentative D call: TRBD1 (6 bases). The germline CDR1 and CDR2 sequences are MGHRA and YSYEKL. Trimming left V 4 bases short and J 2 bases short, with 12 bases between. The length of the CDR3 is 14 residues. The CDR3 region is CASSPPGHPYEQYF. The CDR3 DNA sequence: TGCGCCAGCAGCCCCCCGGGACACCCCTACGAGCAGTACTTC.

V usage is TRBV9 and J usage is TRBJ2-7; 7 bases fit TRBD1. The ends lost 3 bases at V and 4 bases at J; junction bases unmatched: 7. CDR1 is SGDLS, CDR2 YYNGEE, per germline. The CDR3 totals 14 residues. The CDR3, as DNA: TGTGCCAGCAGCGCCCGGACAGGAGGTTACGAGCAGTACTTC. Translated: CASSARTGGYEQYF.

The V call is TRBV14, the J call TRBJ2-5; D gene unclear. The length of the CDR3 is 14 residues. From germline, CDR1 is SGHDN and CDR2 FVKESK. Trimming cost V 2 bases and J 5 bases, with 12 bases left between them. The CDR3 nucleotides read TGTGCCAGCAGCCAATTGGGGTCATCGGAGACCCAGTACTTC. It encodes CASSQLGSSETQYF. Together with reference TRBV14 and TRBJ2-5, the CDR3 gives the full variable domain: EAGVTQFPSHSVIEKGQTVTLRCDPISGHDNLYWYRRVMGKEIKFLLHFVKESKQDESGMPNNRFLAERTGGTYSTLKVQPAELEDSGVYFCASSQLGSSETQYFGPGTRLLVL.

This chain links TRBV2 with TRBJ1-2; 9 positions agree with TRBD1. This CDR3 is built from 15 residues. J was trimmed by 7 bases and V by 3 bases; bases with no gene match: 9. Germline CDR1 SNHLY, CDR2 FYNNEI. CDR3 DNA sequence: TGTGCCAGCAGTGACACAGGGGGCGCGTATGCTGGCTACACCTTC. This sequence encodes CASSDTGGAYAGYTF.

This clone showed up just once. The chain combines TRBV9 with TRBJ1-1; TRBD1 might be the D (5 bases). Trimming removed 2 bases from V and 0 bases from J, with 14 bases in between. This CDR3 is built from 16 residues. From germline, CDR1 is SGDLS and CDR2 YYNGEE. The CDR3 DNA reads TGTGCCAGCAGCGTCCTAGCGGGACCGATGAACACTGAAGCTTTCTTT. This translates into CASSVLAGPMNTEAFF.

The chain couples TRBV6-5 to TRBJ1-2; 11 bases are a match to TRBD1. The CDR3 is 13 residues long. V was clipped by 8 bases and J by 7 bases; unmatched bases: 6. Per the germline V gene, CDR1 is MNHEY and CDR2 is SVGAGI. For the CDR3, the DNA is TGTGCCAGCCTACCGGGACAGGGGGGTGGCTACACCTTC. This sequence encodes CASLPGQGGGYTF.

The sample holds one count of this clone. The V and J genes are TRBV30 and TRBJ2-7, with 7 bases identical to TRBD1. Looked up from germline, CDR1 is GTSNPN and CDR2 is SVGIG (reference sequence). V trimming: 0 bases; J trimming: 0 bases; junction bases outside the gene matches: 11. This CDR3 comprises 17 residues. The CDR3 loop is CAWSVTVGPGGSYEQYF. CDR3 DNA sequence: TGTGCCTGGAGTGTAACCGTGGGGCCAGGGGGCTCCTACGAGCAGTACTTC.

The rearrangement joins TRBV29-1 to TRBJ2-5; D gene ambiguous. Germline CDR1 is SQVTM and CDR2 is ANQGSEA. This CDR3 comprises 12 residues. Trimming removed 3 bases at V and 1 base at J, with 6 bases between. CDR3 residues: CSVEAVQETQYF. The CDR3 DNA reads as TGCAGCGTTGAGGCAGTCCAAGAGACCCAGTACTTC.

The rearrangement uses TRBV29-1 and TRBJ2-7, with D possibly matching TRBD2 (6 bases). The length of the CDR3 is 12 residues. The V gene's germline CDR1 is SQVTM and CDR2 ANQGSEA. V dropped 4 bases and J dropped 3 bases, with 10 bases sitting between them. In DNA, the CDR3 is TGCAGCGTTGGGGCGGACTACTACGAGCAGTACTTC. Translating it yields CSVGADYYEQYF.

The chain joins TRBV9 to TRBJ2-5; TRBD1 matches 8 bases. V gave up 0 bases and J gave up 5 bases; unmatched junction bases: 24. Germline values: CDR1 SGDLS, CDR2 YYNGEE. The CDR3 sequence is 21 residues long. CDR3 coding DNA: TGTGCCAGCAGCGTAGAGGGCTGGTGGACAGGGTTTGTCCTCAACGAGGAGACCCAGTACTTC. Residues: CASSVEGWWTGFVLNEETQYF.

The chain uses TRBV7-9 and TRBJ2-3, with no clear D. CDR1 is SEHNR, CDR2 FQNEAQ, per germline (reference sequence). Trimming pared 0 bases from V and 10 bases from J, leaving 11 bases between. The CDR3 is 13 residues long. CDR3 nucleotides: TGTGCCAGCAGCTTAGCCGTTCCGGAAGCGCAGTATTTT. This codes for CASSLAVPEAQYF.

The V call is TRBV11-3, the J call TRBJ2-3, with 13 bases lining up with TRBD2. Germline V CDR1 and CDR2: SGHNT, YENEEA. The CDR3 runs to 17 residues. Unmatched junction bases numbered 7, after V lost 5 bases and J lost 2 bases. CDR3 DNA sequence: TGTGCCAGCAGCGAAAGACTAGCGGGGGGCCCCACAGATACGCAGTATTTT. Its protein is CASSERLAGGPTDTQYF.

This clone was observed a single time. DNA of the CDR3: TGTGCCACCCTGCCTACCGGGACTAGCACAGATACGCAGTATTTT. Translated: CATLPTGTSTDTQYF. This chain connects TRBV7-9 to TRBJ2-3, with D tentatively TRBD2 (6 bases). CDR3 length equals 15 residues. Per germline, CDR1 SEHNR and CDR2 FQNEAQ (reference sequence). Trimming took off 10 bases at V and 0 bases at J, with 17 bases between the two ends.

J is TRBJ2-3 and V is TRBV5-6; D perhaps matches TRBD1 (6 bases). The V and J ends lost 4 bases and 0 bases respectively, with 12 bases between them. CDR1 is SGHDT, CDR2 YYEEEE, per germline. The CDR3 totals 15 residues. CDR3 in DNA: TGTGCCAGCAGCAAAGGACAGATTAGCACAGATACGCAGTATTTT. This gives the protein CASSKGQISTDTQYF.

V is TRBV4-1 and J is TRBJ2-5; no reliable D call. Germline CDR1 and CDR2: MGHRA and YSYEKL. V lost 4 bases, J lost 2 bases, and 14 bases lay in between. This CDR3 has 15 amino acids. CDR3 in DNA: TGCGCCAGCAGCCTGAGGCAGGCGAGTCAAGAGACCCAGTACTTC. The encoded protein is CASSLRQASQETQYF.